This T cell receptor beta chain was identified in a study of control samples from healthy donors and cancer patients. V was pared by 2 bases and J by 7 bases, with 9 bases between. This CDR3 region has 13 residues. Germline V CDR1 and CDR2: MNHEY, SVGAGI. This table comes from immunoSEQ multiplex PCR, and its TCRdb copy is limited to in-frame clones, with some not included. The data show some 150,000 clones, around 96% seen once. The TCR originated in a woman younger than 45 in good health. The specimen was blood. The rearrangement uses TRBV6-5 and TRBJ1-3; D is ambiguous. The CDR3 region is CASSYIFGNTIYF. In nucleotides, the CDR3 is TGTGCCAGCAGTTACATTTTTGGCAACACCATATATTTT.